This T cell receptor (beta chain) was identified during a study of blood T cell repertoires in COVID-19. The repertoire was sequenced with immunoSEQ multiplex PCR; TCRdb's copy has only in-frame clones and lacks some. This sample has under 250,000 clones, with 86% found just once. This clone was seen a few times. The germline V gene has CDR1 MNHEY and CDR2 SVGEGT. The V gene end was trimmed by 2 bases and the J gene end by 7 bases; junction bases not matched to a gene: 4. This CDR3 spans 15 amino acids. Source material: peripheral blood. This sequence originates from an elderly woman with COVID-19, enrolled during active disease. This chain links TRBV6-2 or TRBV6-3 with TRBJ1-5; 11 bases are a match to TRBD1. The CDR3 region is CASSYRGTGGQPQHF. The CDR3 DNA reads TGTGCCAGCAGTTACCGAGGGACAGGGGGACAGCCCCAGCATTTT.